The clone carrying this T cell receptor beta chain appeared a few times. Its cognate antigen is unknown. These data are taken from a study of T cell responses to AZD1222 COVID-19 vaccine. The V and J ends lost 2 bases and 4 bases respectively, with 17 bases between them. This CDR3 is 16 amino acids long. CDR1 and CDR2 (germline): MNHNS, SASEGT. Sequencing used immunoSEQ multiplex PCR; TCRdb keeps in-frame clones, though not all of them. The data hold about 150,000 clones, with 90% observed a single time. Study results and limitations: Repertoires were obtained only post-peak T cell response. A mostly white British donor set with more females was recruited, and clonal diversity was possibly underestimated.

The sample was peripheral blood, taken on day 0 of AZD1222 vaccination. The rearrangement uses TRBV6-1 and TRBJ1-1; D remains unclear. This receptor was identified in an adult in good health. The CDR3 DNA sequence: TGTGCCAGCAGTGAATCCCTTTCCCTTTGGGGCACTGAAGCTTTCTTT. It encodes CASSESLSLWGTEAFF.